This T cell receptor (beta chain) is from a study of blood T cell repertoires in COVID-19. Measured with immunoSEQ multiplex PCR; TCRdb has only the in-frame clones, and not every one. Of 450,000 or so clones in the sample, around 91% are singletons; the top ten hold roughly 1.4%. In germline, CDR1 is MNHEY, CDR2 SVGAGI. V was shortened by 1 base and J by 3 bases, with 15 bases between the two germline ends. The CDR3 is 16 residues long. The sample was peripheral blood. This clonotype was obtained from a woman between 40 and 55 years old with COVID-19, enrolled during active disease. This chain connects TRBV6-5 to TRBJ1-2; possibly TRBD1 for D (5 bases). CDR3 residues: CASSYYPDRPYYGYTF. In DNA, the CDR3 is TGTGCCAGCAGTTACTATCCCGACAGACCCTACTATGGCTACACCTTC.